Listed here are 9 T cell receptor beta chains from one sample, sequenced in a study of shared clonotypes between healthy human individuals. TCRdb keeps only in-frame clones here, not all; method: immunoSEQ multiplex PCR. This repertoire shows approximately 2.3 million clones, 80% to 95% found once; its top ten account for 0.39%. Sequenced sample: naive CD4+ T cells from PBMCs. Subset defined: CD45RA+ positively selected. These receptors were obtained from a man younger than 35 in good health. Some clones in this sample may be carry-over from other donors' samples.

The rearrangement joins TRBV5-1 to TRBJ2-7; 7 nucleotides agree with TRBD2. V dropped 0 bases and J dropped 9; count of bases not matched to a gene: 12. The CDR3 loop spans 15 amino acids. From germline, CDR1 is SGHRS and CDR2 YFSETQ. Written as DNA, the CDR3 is TGCGCCAGCAGCTTGGGGTCTAGCGGTTCTACGGGGCAGTACTTC. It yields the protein CASSLGSSGSTGQYF. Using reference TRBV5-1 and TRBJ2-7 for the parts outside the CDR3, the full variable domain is KAGVTQTPRYLIKTRGQQVTLSCSPISGHRSVSWYQQTPGQGLQFLFEYFSETQRNKGNFPGRFSGRQFSNSRSEMNVSTLELGDSALYLCASSLGSSGSTGQYFGPGTRLTVT.

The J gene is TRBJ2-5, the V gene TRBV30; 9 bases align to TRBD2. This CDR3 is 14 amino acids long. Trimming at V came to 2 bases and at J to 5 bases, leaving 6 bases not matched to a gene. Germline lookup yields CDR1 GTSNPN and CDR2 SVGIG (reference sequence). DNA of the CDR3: TGTGCCTGGAGTCTCGGACTAGCGATTGAGACCCAGTACTTC. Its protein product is CAWSLGLAIETQYF.

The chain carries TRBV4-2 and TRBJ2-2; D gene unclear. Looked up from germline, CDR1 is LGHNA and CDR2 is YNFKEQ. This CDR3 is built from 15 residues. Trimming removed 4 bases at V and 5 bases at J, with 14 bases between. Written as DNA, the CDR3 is TGTGCCAGCAGCCCCGGGTCGGCCCGAACCGGGGAGCTGTTTTTT. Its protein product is CASSPGSARTGELFF.

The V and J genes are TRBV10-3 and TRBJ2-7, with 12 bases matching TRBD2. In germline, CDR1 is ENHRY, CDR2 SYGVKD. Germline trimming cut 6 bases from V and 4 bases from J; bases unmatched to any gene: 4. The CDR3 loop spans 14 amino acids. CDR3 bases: TGTGCCATCAGCCCGGGACTAGCGGGTTACGAGCAGTACTTC. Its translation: CAISPGLAGYEQYF.

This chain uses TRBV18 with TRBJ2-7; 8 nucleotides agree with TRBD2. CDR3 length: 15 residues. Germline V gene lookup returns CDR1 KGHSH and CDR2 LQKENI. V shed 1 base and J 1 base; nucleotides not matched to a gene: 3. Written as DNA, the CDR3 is TGTGCCAGCTCACCACGTCCTAGCGGGTCCTACGAGCAGTACTTC. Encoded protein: CASSPRPSGSYEQYF.

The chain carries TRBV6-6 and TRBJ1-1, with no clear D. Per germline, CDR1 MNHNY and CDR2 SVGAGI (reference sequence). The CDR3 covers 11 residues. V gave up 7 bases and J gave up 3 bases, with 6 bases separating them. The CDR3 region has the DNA TGTGCCAGCACCGGGTACACTGAAGCTTTCTTT. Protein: CASTGYTEAFF.

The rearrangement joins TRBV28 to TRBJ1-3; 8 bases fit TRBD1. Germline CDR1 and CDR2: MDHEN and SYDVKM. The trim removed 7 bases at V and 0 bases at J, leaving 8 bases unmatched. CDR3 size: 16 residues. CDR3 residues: CASNVLDRDSGNTIYF. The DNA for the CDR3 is TGTGCCAGCAATGTCTTGGACAGGGACTCTGGAAACACCATATATTTT.

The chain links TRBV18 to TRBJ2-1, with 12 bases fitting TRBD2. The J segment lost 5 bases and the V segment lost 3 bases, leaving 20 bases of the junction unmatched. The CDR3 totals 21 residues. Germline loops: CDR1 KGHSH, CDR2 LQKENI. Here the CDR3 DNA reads TGTGCCAGCTCACCGGTCGGGAGACTAGCGGGAGAGGCCCCGCTGAACAATGAGCAGTTCTTC. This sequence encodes CASSPVGRLAGEAPLNNEQFF.

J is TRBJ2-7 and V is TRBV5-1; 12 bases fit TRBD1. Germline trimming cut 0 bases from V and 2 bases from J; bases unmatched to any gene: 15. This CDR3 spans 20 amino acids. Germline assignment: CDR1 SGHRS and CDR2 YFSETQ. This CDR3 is CASSLVSARAGQGAPYEQYF. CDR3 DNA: TGCGCCAGCAGCTTGGTTTCCGCCCGCGCGGGACAGGGGGCCCCCTACGAGCAGTACTTC.